This TCR beta chain was observed in a study of T cells in Graves' hyperthyroidism and ophthalmopathy. RNA transcripts yielded amplified TCR beta CDR3 regions. HTBI primers drove first-round RT-PCR of the TCR CDR3. TCRdb re-called the multiplex PCR reads with MiXCR, one entry per CDR3 protein. This table holds hundreds of thousands of distinct CDR3 sequences, around 21% found once. This sample holds PBMCs from roughly 10 ml fresh peripheral blood. This clonotype was picked up one time. The germline V gene has CDR1 GTSNPN and CDR2 SVGIG (reference sequence). This CDR3 contains 15 residues. With 4 bases clipped from V and 4 bases from J, the junction kept 7 bases outside the gene matches.

The clonotype comes from a young man with Graves' ophthalmopathy. The chain links TRBV30 to TRBJ2-1; 10 bases map to TRBD2. The sequencing input was blood. The CDR3 region is CAWTVLAGQYNEQFF. The CDR3 DNA is TGTGCCTGGACCGTACTAGCGGGGCAATACAATGAGCAGTTCTTC.